Listed below are T cell receptor beta chains from one sample, sequenced in a study of blood T cell repertoires in COVID-19. Sequencing was performed with immunoSEQ multiplex PCR; in TCRdb, only in-frame clones are kept and a portion is missing. Among about 160,000 clones listed, about 88% were seen once. Sample: peripheral blood. The receptors derive from a woman between 45 and 65 years old with COVID-19, enrolled during active disease. CDR3s include the opening cysteine and the closing phenylalanine or tryptophan. Fields, in order: J gene, clone size, D gene, V gene, CDR3 protein, CDR3 DNA. The D gene is left open where the match is weak. A row's size may be missing; if present it is once, few, many or a size class.

j_call: TRBJ2-7
clone_size: once
d_call: .
v_call: TRBV4-2
cdr3_aa: CASSQPNDLSYEQYF
cdr3_nt: TGTGCCAGCAGCCAACCCAATGACTTATCCTACGAGCAGTACTTC

j_call: TRBJ1-4
clone_size: .
d_call: TRBD1
v_call: TRBV15
cdr3_aa: CATSREVRGAEKLFF
cdr3_nt: TGTGCCACCAGCAGAGAGGTCAGGGGGGCTGAAAAACTGTTTTTT

j_call: TRBJ2-5
clone_size: .
d_call: .
v_call: TRBV7-2
cdr3_aa: CASSLVRWGRAGETQYF
cdr3_nt: TGTGCCAGCAGCTTAGTGCGTTGGGGGCGCGCCGGAGAGACCCAGTACTTC

j_call: TRBJ1-1
clone_size: .
d_call: TRBD1
v_call: TRBV28
cdr3_aa: CASSLGDRGNTEAFF
cdr3_nt: TGTGCCAGCAGTTTGGGGGACAGGGGGAACACTGAAGCTTTCTTT

j_call: TRBJ1-5
clone_size: few
d_call: TRBD1
v_call: TRBV28
cdr3_aa: CASTPSPGQLNQPQHF
cdr3_nt: TGTGCCAGCACCCCCTCACCGGGACAGCTAAATCAGCCCCAGCATTTT

j_call: TRBJ2-7
clone_size: .
d_call: .
v_call: TRBV4-1
cdr3_aa: CASSRRTVEEQYF
cdr3_nt: TGCGCCAGCAGCCGAAGGACTGTCGAGGAGCAGTACTTC

j_call: TRBJ2-7
clone_size: .
d_call: TRBD1
v_call: TRBV5-4
cdr3_aa: CASSQPGQGSYEQYF
cdr3_nt: TGTGCCAGCAGCCAACCGGGACAGGGCTCCTACGAGCAGTACTTC

j_call: TRBJ1-3
clone_size: .
d_call: TRBD1
v_call: TRBV28
cdr3_aa: CASSTQGNSGNTIYF
cdr3_nt: TGTGCCAGCAGTACACAGGGGAACTCTGGAAACACCATATATTTT

j_call: TRBJ2-7
clone_size: .
d_call: .
v_call: TRBV12-3/TRBV12-4
cdr3_aa: CASSFAGYEQYF
cdr3_nt: TGTGCCAGCAGTTTCGCGGGGTACGAGCAGTACTTC

j_call: TRBJ2-7
clone_size: .
d_call: .
v_call: TRBV5-8
cdr3_aa: CASIPGSSYEQYF
cdr3_nt: TGTGCCAGCATTCCGGGGAGCTCCTACGAGCAGTACTTC

j_call: TRBJ2-2
clone_size: .
d_call: .
v_call: TRBV2
cdr3_aa: CASTGGAGTGELFF
cdr3_nt: TGTGCCAGCACAGGAGGGGCGGGCACCGGGGAGCTGTTTTTT

j_call: TRBJ2-1
clone_size: .
d_call: .
v_call: TRBV18
cdr3_aa: CASSAGTREDEQFF
cdr3_nt: TGTGCCAGCTCAGCCGGGACTCGAGAGGATGAGCAGTTCTTC

j_call: TRBJ2-7
clone_size: .
d_call: .
v_call: TRBV7-9
cdr3_aa: CASSLSAVPSYEQYF
cdr3_nt: TGTGCCAGCAGCTTAAGCGCCGTCCCCTCCTACGAGCAGTACTTC

j_call: TRBJ2-5
clone_size: .
d_call: .
v_call: TRBV4-1
cdr3_aa: CASSQEWGQGPETQYF
cdr3_nt: TGCGCCAGCAGCCAAGAGTGGGGGCAGGGTCCAGAGACCCAGTACTTC

j_call: TRBJ1-4
clone_size: .
d_call: TRBD1
v_call: TRBV15
cdr3_aa: CATRRDRGEKLFF
cdr3_nt: TGTGCCACCAGAAGGGACAGGGGTGAAAAACTGTTTTTT

j_call: TRBJ1-4
clone_size: .
d_call: TRBD1
v_call: TRBV6-1
cdr3_aa: CASSEDRGEKLFF
cdr3_nt: TGTGCCAGCAGTGAAGACAGGGGTGAAAAACTGTTTTTT

j_call: TRBJ2-1
clone_size: once
d_call: TRBD2
v_call: TRBV24-1
cdr3_aa: CATKDSSPGLAGNEQFF
cdr3_nt: TGTGCCACCAAAGACTCATCTCCGGGACTAGCGGGCAATGAGCAGTTCTTC